A selection of T cell receptor beta chains follows, all from one sample in a study of OX40 agonist ivuxolimab in advanced cancers. Profiling relied on immunoSEQ multiplex PCR, and the TCRdb table lists in-frame clones only, not all of them. This sample has approximately 60,000 clones; roughly 84% occur once, and the top ten carry approximately 0.39%. Sequenced here: CD4+ or CD8+ T cells sorted from blood, sampled in a trial of the OX40 agonist ivuxolimab. These receptors originate from an adult with an advanced solid tumor such as melanoma, head and neck, liver or kidney cancer. The CDR3 runs from the conserved cysteine through the conserved F or W. The order of the fields is CDR3 length, D gene, V gene, clone size, J gene, CDR3 protein, CDR3 DNA. D genes are given only for firm matches. Not every row has a clone size; where given, it reads once, few, many or a size class.

>15|.|TRBV18|.|TRBJ2-7
CASSPSQETSYEQYF
TGTGCCAGCTCACCGTCACAGGAGACCTCCTACGAGCAGTACTTC
>13|.|TRBV11-3|.|TRBJ1-1
CASSLRGNTEAFF
TGTGCCAGCAGCTTGAGGGGGAACACTGAAGCTTTCTTT
>14|.|TRBV9|.|TRBJ1-6
CASSVADRGSPLHF
TGTGCCAGCAGCGTAGCGGACCGGGGGTCACCCCTCCACTTT
>17|.|TRBV4-2|.|TRBJ2-7
CASSQVGIAGSSYEQYF
TGTGCCAGCAGCCAAGTAGGCATCGCGGGGAGCTCCTACGAGCAGTACTTC
>12|.|TRBV29-1|.|TRBJ1-3
CSVKGTGNTIYF
TGCAGCGTGAAGGGGACCGGGAACACCATATATTTT
>15|.|TRBV6-5|.|TRBJ1-6
CASSYSGGEGSPLHF
TGTGCCAGCAGTTACTCGGGGGGCGAAGGTTCACCCCTCCACTTT
>14|TRBD2|TRBV9|.|TRBJ2-1
CASSVPSGGNRQFF
TGTGCCAGCAGCGTCCCTAGCGGGGGTAATCGGCAGTTCTTC
>14|.|TRBV5-1|.|TRBJ2-5
CASSPGGYQETQYF
TGCGCCAGCAGCCCGGGTGGGTACCAAGAGACCCAGTACTTC
>13|.|TRBV6-5|.|TRBJ2-7
CASSYRNSYEQYF
TGTGCCAGCAGTTACCGGAATAGCTACGAGCAGTACTTC
>13|.|TRBV6-5|.|TRBJ1-3
CASTPSSGNTIYF
TGTGCCAGCACCCCTTCCTCTGGAAACACCATATATTTT
>14|TRBD1|TRBV7-9|.|TRBJ2-3
CASSSDRGPDTQYF
TGTGCCAGCAGCTCAGACAGGGGGCCGGATACGCAGTATTTT
>15|.|TRBV18|.|TRBJ1-5
CASSRDAGSNQPQHF
TGTGCCAGCTCTAGGGACGCGGGAAGCAATCAGCCCCAGCATTTT
>17|.|TRBV19|.|TRBJ2-4
CASSQPRTGLAKNIQYF
TGTGCCAGTAGCCAACCAAGGACGGGACTAGCCAAAAACATTCAGTACTTC
>18|.|TRBV18|.|TRBJ1-6
CASSPFGGRDRYNSPLHF
TGTGCCAGCTCACCATTCGGGGGACGAGACCGTTATAATTCACCCCTCCACTTT
>13|.|TRBV7-9|.|TRBJ1-6
CASSTSGGSPLHF
TGTGCCAGCAGCACCTCGGGGGGATCACCCCTCCACTTT
>16|.|TRBV2|.|TRBJ1-5
CASGVPGAVGDQPQHF
TGTGCCAGCGGGGTGCCAGGGGCGGTTGGGGATCAGCCCCAGCATTTT
>14|.|TRBV5-1|once|TRBJ1-2
CASSAETGSDGYTF
TGCGCCAGCAGCGCGGAAACAGGTTCGGATGGCTACACCTTC
>19|.|TRBV12-5|.|TRBJ1-4
CASGLVPLGTRGPNEKLFF
TGTGCTAGTGGTTTGGTGCCCCTCGGGACTCGAGGCCCTAATGAAAAACTGTTTTTT
>14|.|TRBV5-1|.|TRBJ2-1
CASRAGRPWDEQFF
TGCGCCAGCAGGGCGGGACGGCCATGGGATGAGCAGTTCTTC
>13|.|TRBV6-5|.|TRBJ1-2
CASSPGDRAGYTF
TGTGCCAGCAGTCCCGGGGACCGCGCGGGCTACACCTTC
>16|.|TRBV10-2|.|TRBJ2-4
CASSETVRGGKNIQYF
TGCGCCAGCAGTGAGACCGTCAGGGGAGGCAAAAACATTCAGTACTTC
>14|.|TRBV25-1|.|TRBJ2-7
CASSDGGRTYEQYF
TGTGCCAGCAGTGACGGAGGGAGGACCTACGAGCAGTACTTC
>18|TRBD2|TRBV7-9|.|TRBJ2-2
CASSLGTSGGANTGELFF
TGTGCCAGCAGCTTAGGGACTAGCGGGGGCGCGAACACCGGGGAGCTGTTTTTT
>14|TRBD1|TRBV7-2|.|TRBJ1-2
CASSLHRDRGSYTF
TGTGCCAGCAGCTTGCACCGGGACAGGGGGAGCTACACCTTC
>15|.|TRBV5-1|.|TRBJ2-2
CASSLEGGGTGELFF
TGCGCCAGCAGCCTCGAGGGGGGGGGCACCGGGGAGCTGTTTTTT
>11|.|TRBV5-6|.|TRBJ1-1
CASSLTNEAFF
TGTGCCAGCAGCTTAACAAATGAAGCTTTCTTT
>12|.|TRBV11-2|.|TRBJ2-3
CASSGPTDTQYF
TGTGCCAGCTCCGGGCCCACAGATACGCAGTATTTT
>13|TRBD2|TRBV18|.|TRBJ2-7
CASSPKRGNEQYF
TGTGCCAGCTCACCAAAGCGGGGAAACGAGCAGTACTTC
>16|TRBD2|TRBV13|.|TRBJ2-1
CASSLEERGALNEQFF
TGTGCCAGCAGCTTAGAGGAGCGGGGGGCCCTAAATGAGCAGTTCTTC
>14|.|TRBV2|.|TRBJ1-6
CASKWDLGNSPLHF
TGTGCCAGCAAGTGGGATCTCGGCAATTCACCCCTCCACTTT
>15|.|TRBV5-4|once|TRBJ1-2
CASSLGLDRYYGYTF
TGTGCCAGCAGCTTGGGTTTGGACAGATACTATGGCTACACCTTC
>15|TRBD1|TRBV23-1|.|TRBJ2-1
CASTQGDSPYNEQFF
TGCGCCAGCACCCAGGGGGACAGCCCCTACAATGAGCAGTTCTTC
>16|TRBD2|TRBV7-2|.|TRBJ2-1
CASSLMASGGHNEQFF
TGTGCCAGCAGCTTAATGGCTAGCGGGGGGCACAATGAGCAGTTCTTC
>13|.|TRBV6-5|.|TRBJ1-2
CASFSGFPYGYTF
TGTGCCAGCTTCTCGGGCTTCCCCTATGGCTACACCTTC
>14|TRBD1|TRBV6-5|.|TRBJ2-3
CASTQTGSTDTQYF
TGTGCCAGCACCCAGACAGGGAGCACAGATACGCAGTATTTT
>11|.|TRBV7-2|once|TRBJ2-5
CASSSFETQYF
TGTGCCAGCAGCTCCTTTGAGACCCAGTACTTC
>14|.|TRBV6-1|.|TRBJ1-1
CASSENSPLIEAFF
TGTGCCAGCAGTGAAAACTCCCCCCTAATTGAAGCTTTCTTT
>16|TRBD1|TRBV11-1|.|TRBJ2-7
CASSYTPGTGAYEQYF
TGTGCCAGCAGCTACACCCCCGGGACAGGGGCCTACGAGCAGTACTTC
>14|.|TRBV5-1|.|TRBJ2-3
CASSSRDPTDTQYF
TGCGCCAGCAGCTCCAGGGACCCCACAGATACGCAGTATTTT
>13|.|TRBV6-1|few|TRBJ2-6
CASSTTGANVLTF
TGTGCCAGCAGTACCACTGGGGCCAACGTCCTGACTTTC
>15|.|TRBV14|.|TRBJ2-2
CASSIRTANTGELFF
TGTGCCAGCAGCATCCGGACAGCGAACACCGGGGAGCTGTTTTTT
>16|TRBD1|TRBV4-1|.|TRBJ1-2
CASSEAPGQLVYGYTF
TGCGCCAGCAGCGAAGCCCCGGGACAGCTCGTCTATGGCTACACCTTC
>12|.|TRBV5-1|once|TRBJ2-7
CASRDSSYEQYF
TGCGCCAGCAGGGACAGCTCCTACGAGCAGTACTTC
>15|.|TRBV27|once|TRBJ2-1
CASGPRGSSYNEQFF
TGTGCCAGCGGCCCACGGGGGAGCTCCTACAATGAGCAGTTCTTC
>15|.|TRBV11-2|.|TRBJ1-2
CASSPYGRANYGYTF
TGTGCCAGCAGCCCCTATGGGAGGGCTAACTATGGCTACACCTTC
>13|.|TRBV18|.|TRBJ1-1
CASSPERGTEAFF
TGTGCCAGCTCACCAGAAAGGGGAACTGAAGCTTTCTTT
>17|TRBD1|TRBV18|.|TRBJ2-6
CASSPQTGGAGANVLTF
TGTGCCAGCTCACCCCAGACAGGGGGCGCTGGGGCCAACGTCCTGACTTTC
>14|.|TRBV9|.|TRBJ1-1
CASSLGGARTEAFF
TGTGCCAGCAGTCTAGGGGGGGCACGAACTGAAGCTTTCTTT
>14|TRBD2|TRBV5-4|.|TRBJ2-7
CASSSGLAVYEQYF
TGTGCCAGCAGCTCGGGACTAGCGGTCTACGAGCAGTACTTC
>16|TRBD1|TRBV9|.|TRBJ1-2
CASSGSGGLVNYGYTF
TGTGCCAGCAGCGGTTCAGGGGGCTTAGTTAACTATGGCTACACCTTC
>14|TRBD1|TRBV7-9|.|TRBJ1-4
CASIRDSSHEKLFF
TGTGCCAGCATTCGGGACAGCTCACATGAAAAACTGTTTTTT
>15|.|TRBV6-6|.|TRBJ2-7
CASSYRASGAYEQYF
TGTGCCAGCAGTTACCGGGCATCGGGTGCCTACGAGCAGTACTTC
>15|TRBD1|TRBV2|.|TRBJ2-7
CASSEAGTGAHEQYF
TGTGCCAGCAGTGAAGCAGGGACAGGGGCACACGAGCAGTACTTC